These 4 T cell receptor beta chains came from one sample sequenced in a study of blood T cell repertoires in COVID-19. TCRdb's table, derived via immunoSEQ multiplex PCR, lists solely in-frame clones and lacks some. In the table there are fewer than 150,000 clones, approximately 91% of which are singletons. Material: peripheral blood. The receptors here all came from a woman aged 65 to 85 who had recovered from COVID-19.

The chain recombines TRBV7-9 with TRBJ1-5; D may be TRBD1 (6 bases). V shed 4 bases and J shed 3 bases, with 10 bases lying between them. Germline loops: CDR1 SEHNR, CDR2 FQNEAQ (reference sequence). This CDR3 spans 14 amino acids. CDR3 in amino acids: CASSYGQYNQPQHF. DNA of the CDR3: TGTGCCAGCAGCTATGGACAGTACAATCAGCCCCAGCATTTT.

Details on this clone: Sequence at one end of the junction differs from germline and may be a read error. The chain has TRBV7-7 and TRBJ2-2; D call uncertain. Germline values: CDR1 SSHAT, CDR2 FNYEAQ (reference sequence). The CDR3 covers 12 residues. CDR3: CASSPGIGELFF. The CDR3 coding sequence is TGTGCTAGCAGCCCAGGAATAGGGGAGCTGTTTTTT.

The chain uses TRBV7-2 and TRBJ2-5; D may be TRBD1 (6 bases). V was pared by 3 bases and J by 5 bases, with 7 bases between. Looked up from germline, CDR1 is SGHTA and CDR2 is FQGNSA. The CDR3 is 12 residues long. CDR3 in amino acids: CASSFRGETQYF. CDR3 nucleotide sequence: TGTGCCAGCAGCTTCAGGGGTGAGACCCAGTACTTC.

V gene TRBV11-1 combines with J gene TRBJ2-3; 14 bases line up with TRBD2. With 4 bases clipped from V and 9 bases from J, the junction kept 6 bases outside the gene matches. In germline, CDR1 is SGHAT, CDR2 FQDESV (reference sequence). The CDR3 is 15 residues long. The CDR3 protein is CASSSTTSGGATQYF. The CDR3 nucleotides read TGTGCCAGCAGCTCGACGACTAGCGGGGGGGCCACGCAGTATTTT.